The 7 T cell receptor beta chains reported below all come from one sample, sequenced in a study of blood T cell repertoires in COVID-19. Assay used: immunoSEQ multiplex PCR; TCRdb lists only in-frame clones, some missing. Of roughly 55,000 clones listed, around 86% were seen once; the top ten hold less than 2%. The specimen was peripheral blood. These receptors all come from a woman aged 55-69 years with acute or convalescent COVID-19.

The rearrangement joins TRBV18 to TRBJ2-1; 12 nucleotides match TRBD2. V trimming: 1 base; J trimming: 5 bases; junction bases outside the gene matches: 9. The CDR3 is 18 residues long. In germline, CDR1 is KGHSH, CDR2 LQKENI. CDR3 DNA sequence: TGTGCCAGCTCACCACAACTAGCGGGGGGACCTTGGAACAATGAGCAGTTCTTC. Protein: CASSPQLAGGPWNNEQFF.

The V gene is TRBV30, the J gene TRBJ2-3; TRBD1 might be the D (5 bases). The ends were cut back, 0 bases at V and 1 base at J, with 11 bases in the middle. The CDR3 spans 15 residues. Germline V CDR1 and CDR2: GTSNPN, SVGIG (reference sequence). The CDR3 DNA sequence: TGTGCCTGGAGTGTAGGGGCAGGGCGCACAGATACGCAGTATTTT. This sequence encodes CAWSVGAGRTDTQYF.

The chain couples TRBV7-9 to TRBJ1-1; 7 bases fit TRBD1. CDR1 and CDR2 from the germline V gene are SEHNR and FQNEAQ (reference sequence). The CDR3 runs to 19 residues. J lost 4 bases, V lost 5 bases, and 22 bases had no gene match. The CDR3 loop is CASSMRGGTDRVRSTEAFF. The CDR3 nucleotides are TGTGCCAGCAGCATGCGGGGGGGGACCGACAGGGTGAGGAGCACTGAAGCTTTCTTT.

This chain joins TRBV3-1 (or the pseudogene TRBV3-2) and TRBJ1-1, with a possible D match to TRBD1 (5 bases). Germline V gene data show CDR1 as LGHDT and CDR2 as YNNKEL (reference sequence). The CDR3 has 17 residues. Trimming pared 0 bases from V and 8 bases from J, leaving 22 bases between. CDR3: CASSQELGAGLHEEAFF. CDR3 DNA sequence: TGTGCCAGCAGCCAAGAATTAGGGGCAGGGCTACACGAAGAAGCTTTCTTT.

The chain links TRBV6-5 to TRBJ1-1; D unresolved. Germline V gene data show CDR1 as MNHEY and CDR2 as SVGAGI. Between the trimmed V and J ends, which lost 5 bases and 4 bases, there was a span of 17 bases. The CDR3 has 15 amino acids. CDR3 in amino acids: CASSLTWEGGTEAFF. CDR3 nucleotide sequence: TGTGCCAGCAGTCTTACTTGGGAGGGTGGCACTGAAGCTTTCTTT.

The chain combines TRBV5-1 with TRBJ2-5; D is uncertain. This CDR3 comprises 13 residues. The V end lost 5 bases, the J end lost 2 bases, and 10 bases lay between the germline ends. Germline V CDR1 and CDR2: SGHRS, YFSETQ. The CDR3 loop reads CASSTIRQETQYF. The DNA of the CDR3 is TGCGCCAGCAGTACGATCAGACAAGAGACCCAGTACTTC.

DNA of the CDR3: TGCAGCGTTTCAACAGGGGCTATCTACGAGCAGTACTTC. Protein sequence: CSVSTGAIYEQYF. The genes are TRBV29-1 and TRBJ2-7, with 7 positions matching TRBD1. The CDR3 covers 13 residues. V lost 5 bases, J lost 3 bases, and 7 bases stayed unmatched. Looked up from germline, CDR1 is SQVTM and CDR2 is ANQGSEA.